What follows describes a single TCR beta chain. Its antigen is not identified. The sample originates from a study of shared clonotypes between healthy human individuals. Terminally differentiated effector memory CD45RA+ cells were excluded by CCR7 positive selection of CD45RO-negative cells. The length of the CDR3 is 15 residues. Germline V gene data show CDR1 as SGHVS and CDR2 as FNYEAQ. Germline trimming cut 5 bases from V and 4 bases from J; bases unmatched to any gene: 9. General study findings and limits: The small donor group covered limited genetic and exposure diversity. The generation probabilities recorded for non-shared clonotypes fell below those of clonotypes shared by all four donors.

Sequencing used immunoSEQ multiplex PCR; TCRdb keeps in-frame clones, though not all of them. The table includes millions of clones, roughly 91% detected once. This clonotype was sampled from a man aged 18 to 35 in good health. Some clones in this sample may be carry-over from other donors' samples. This chain uses TRBV7-6 with TRBJ2-7; 9 positions agree with TRBD2. Material: naive CD8+ T cells from PBMCs. DNA of the CDR3: TGTGCCAGCAGCCCAGAGGGACTAGCTATTTACGAGCAGTACTTC. Amino acid sequence: CASSPEGLAIYEQYF.